The 10 T cell receptor beta chains below all came from one sample that was sequenced in a study of beta chain features in type 1 diabetes. Overall study results and limits: Shorter TCRB CDR3s, moderately but significantly so, marked every one of the four CD4+ subsets in Type 1 diabetes patients.

Expressed TCRB transcripts were sequenced, since all the RNA that had been isolated was reverse transcribed. Sequencing was performed with immunoSEQ multiplex PCR; in TCRdb, only in-frame clones are kept and a portion is missing. The sample lists 150,000 to 200,000 clones, 8% to 8.5% seen once, with more than 0.45% in the top ten. These receptors are not linked to any known antigen. The sequenced material came from central memory CD4+ T cells from blood. The receptors stem from a woman aged 18-30 years with type 1 diabetes.

This clone turned up a few times. The rearrangement joins TRBV4-1 to TRBJ2-3; the D is unclear. Trimming took off 1 base at V and 7 bases at J, with 12 bases between the two ends. CDR1 is MGHRA, CDR2 YSYEKL, per germline. CDR3 length equals 14 residues. The CDR3 region is CASSQGDRAHTQYF. The CDR3 DNA follows: TGCGCCAGCAGCCAAGGCGATAGAGCCCATACGCAGTATTTT.

This chain joins TRBV7-9 and TRBJ2-5; maybe TRBD1 (6 bases). Trimming took off 5 bases at V and 8 bases at J, with 21 bases between the two ends. The V gene's germline CDR1 is SEHNR and CDR2 FQNEAQ (reference sequence). The CDR3 covers 15 residues. This CDR3 reads CASSTRDTAQGTQYF. The CDR3 DNA sequence: TGTGCCAGCAGCACCCGGGACACCGCCCAAGGTACCCAGTACTTC.

This clone was found a few times. V gene TRBV28 combines with J gene TRBJ2-7, with a possible D match to TRBD1 (6 bases). V was shortened by 8 bases and J by 6 bases, with 17 bases between the two germline ends. Germline V gene sequence: CDR1 MDHEN, CDR2 SYDVKM. The CDR3 has 13 amino acids. The CDR3 reads CASGGGGRSEQYF. In DNA, the CDR3 is TGTGCCAGCGGGGGCGGTGGGCGCTCCGAGCAGTACTTC.

CDR3 sequence: CAISESGRTGWDNEQFF. CDR3 DNA sequence: TGTGCCATCAGTGAGTCAGGTCGGACGGGGTGGGACAATGAGCAGTTCTTC. J is TRBJ2-1 and V is TRBV10-3, with D possibly being TRBD2 (5 bases). Deletions cut 0 bases from V and 5 bases from J, with 17 bases between. Germline CDR1 is ENHRY and CDR2 is SYGVKD. CDR3 length: 17 amino acids.

In its sample, this clone was seen a few times. The CDR3 nucleotides are TGCGCCAGCAGCCAAGTGCTAGCGGGAGCCTCCGAGCAGTACTTC. It encodes CASSQVLAGASEQYF. This rearrangement joins TRBV4-3 to TRBJ2-7; 10 positions match TRBD2. Trimming removed 1 base from V and 6 bases from J; junction bases left unmatched: 6. This CDR3 is built from 15 residues. Germline loops: CDR1 LGHNA, CDR2 YSLEER.

This clone came up a few times. V gene TRBV7-9 combines with J gene TRBJ1-5; D gene unclear. V gave up 1 base and J gave up 3 bases, with 7 bases separating them. Germline loops: CDR1 SEHNR, CDR2 FQNEAQ (reference sequence). This CDR3 comprises 14 residues. The CDR3 protein is CASSLGANNQPQHF. CDR3 DNA sequence: TGTGCCAGCAGCTTAGGAGCTAACAATCAGCCCCAGCATTTT.

This chain uses TRBV4-2 with TRBJ1-5; 7 bases agree with TRBD1. J gave up 2 bases and V 0 bases, and 1 base lay outside the gene matches. This CDR3 spans 15 amino acids. The V gene's germline CDR1 is LGHNA and CDR2 YNFKEQ. CDR3 DNA: TGTGCCAGCAGCCAAGAAGGGGGCCGCAATCAGCCCCAGCATTTT. Its protein is CASSQEGGRNQPQHF.

This clone was seen a handful of times. The V call is TRBV6-5, the J call TRBJ1-5; the match to TRBD1 covers 9 bases. J was trimmed by 8 bases and V by 2 bases; bases with no gene match: 10. CDR3 length equals 16 residues. Germline CDR1 and CDR2: MNHEY and SVGAGI. The chain's CDR3 is CASSYQKPGQGEPQHF. The CDR3, as DNA: TGTGCCAGCAGTTACCAGAAACCGGGACAGGGTGAGCCCCAGCATTTT.

This clone was observed once. V usage is TRBV9 and J usage is TRBJ2-1; TRBD2 matches 10 bases. Per the germline V gene, CDR1 is SGDLS and CDR2 is YYNGEE. This CDR3 contains 13 residues. V was pared by 1 base and J by 10 bases, with 2 bases of the junction left unmatched. The CDR3 loop reads CASSVLAGGEQFF. The CDR3 DNA sequence: TGTGCCAGCAGCGTATTAGCGGGAGGCGAGCAGTTCTTC.

This clone was recorded at least ten times. Relative to the germline gene, one junction end is altered; a read error may explain this. This chain uses TRBV19 with TRBJ2-1; 9 nucleotides agree with TRBD1. The CDR3 spans 15 residues. Germline CDR1 reads LNHDA; CDR2 reads SQIVND (reference sequence). The CDR3 bases are TGTGCCAGTAGGTTGGACAGGGGATCCTTCAATGAGCAGTTCTTC. Its translation: CASRLDRGSFNEQFF.